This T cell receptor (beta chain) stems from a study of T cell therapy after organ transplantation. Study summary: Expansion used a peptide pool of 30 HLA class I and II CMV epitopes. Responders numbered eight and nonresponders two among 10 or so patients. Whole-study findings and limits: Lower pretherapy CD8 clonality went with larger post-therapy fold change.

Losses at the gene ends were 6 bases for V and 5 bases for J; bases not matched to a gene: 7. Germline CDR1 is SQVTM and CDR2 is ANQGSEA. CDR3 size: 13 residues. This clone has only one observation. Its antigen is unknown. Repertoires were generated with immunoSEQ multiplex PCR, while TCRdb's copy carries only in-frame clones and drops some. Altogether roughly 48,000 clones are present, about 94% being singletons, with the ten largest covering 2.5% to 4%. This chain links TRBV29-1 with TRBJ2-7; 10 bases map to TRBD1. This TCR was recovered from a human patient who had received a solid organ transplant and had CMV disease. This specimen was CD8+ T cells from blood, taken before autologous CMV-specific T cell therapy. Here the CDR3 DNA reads TGCAGCGTCGATGGACAGGGGGGCGACGAGCAGTACTTC. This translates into CSVDGQGGDEQYF.